What follows are 16 T cell receptor beta chains derived from one specimen sequenced in a study of identical twins. MiXCR was run by TCRdb on the 5' RACE reads, yielding one entry per CDR3 protein. This table holds some 560,000 distinct CDR3 sequences, around a tenth found once. These same data were also listed under a study on yellow fever vaccine responses in identical twins.

The specimen was PBMCs. These receptors were taken from a woman between 18 and 30 years old in good health.

The chain is built from TRBV5-1 and TRBJ2-5; the D gene is possibly TRBD2 (7 bases). The germline V gene encodes CDR1 SGHRS and CDR2 YFSETQ. With 2 bases removed from V and 6 bases from J, the gap between germline ends came to 17 bases. The CDR3 runs to 15 residues. The CDR3 DNA reads TGCGCCAGCAGCTTCCTCACAGGGAGGGGGAAGACCCAGTACTTC. Translation: CASSFLTGRGKTQYF.

This clonotype was detected only a few times. The genes are TRBV5-1 and TRBJ2-6; 7 bases line up with TRBD1. Germline loops: CDR1 SGHRS, CDR2 YFSETQ. CDR3 size: 15 residues. V lost 6 bases to trimming and J lost 7 bases; unmatched junction nucleotides: 10. This CDR3 is CASTKGAGGANVLTF. CDR3 DNA sequence: TGCGCCAGCACTAAAGGGGCAGGGGGAGCCAACGTCCTGACTTTC.

This clonotype was recorded a few times. CDR3 in amino acids: CASTPGQMVRSYEQYF. CDR3 nucleotides: TGTGCCAGCACACCGGGCCAAATGGTCCGCTCCTACGAGCAGTACTTC. This chain uses TRBV28 with TRBJ2-7; D not certain. With 7 bases removed from V and 0 bases from J, the gap between germline ends came to 19 bases. This CDR3 is built from 16 residues. Germline values: CDR1 MDHEN, CDR2 SYDVKM.

This clonotype was counted only a few times. In DNA, the CDR3 is TGTGCCAGCAGTTACTTGGGTAGCCGTAACGGGGAGCTGTTTTTT. Amino acids: CASSYLGSRNGELFF. This sequence joins TRBV6-5 and TRBJ2-2; D ambiguous. This CDR3 contains 15 residues. V lost 1 base, J lost 7 bases, and 13 bases lay in between. Germline CDR1 and CDR2: MNHEY and SVGAGI.

The chain carries TRBV5-1 and TRBJ2-3; no clear D gene. The CDR3 contains 14 residues. V was cut by 0 bases and J by 1 base, with 6 bases left in between. The germline CDR1 and CDR2 sequences are SGHRS and YFSETQ. CDR3 DNA sequence: TGCGCCAGCAGCTTGGTTGCCCGCACAGATACGCAGTATTTT. Translating it yields CASSLVARTDTQYF.

V usage is TRBV4-3 and J usage is TRBJ2-2; no clear D gene. Trimming pared 1 base from V and 0 bases from J, leaving 12 bases between. From germline, CDR1 is LGHNA and CDR2 YSLEER. The CDR3 runs to 17 residues. CDR3 sequence (DNA): TGCGCCAGCAGCCAAGTGGTACCGGGTGCGAACACCGGGGAGCTGTTTTTT. Its translation: CASSQVVPGANTGELFF.

The rearrangement uses TRBV20-1 and TRBJ2-7; 8 bases are a match to TRBD1. Germline V lookup: CDR1 DFQATT, CDR2 SNEGSKA (reference sequence). The CDR3 runs to 14 residues. V gave up 0 bases and J gave up 3 bases; unmatched junction bases: 4. In DNA, the CDR3 is TGCAGTGCTAGAGATCAGGGACAGGTCTACGAGCAGTACTTC. This sequence encodes CSARDQGQVYEQYF.

In the case of this clonotype: The CDR3 does not end in the conserved phenylalanine or tryptophan, so this is likely a read error. The DNA is left out, because the CDR3 cannot be placed on it with certainty; the CDR3 is given as TCRdb lists it. V gene TRBV29-1 combines with J gene TRBJ2-1; TRBD2, the D gene given by the table, was not confirmed from the DNA. Both ends counted, the CDR3 spans 12 residues. The germline gives CDR1 SQVTM, CDR2 ANQGSEA. CDR3: CSVEDQLTGPSI.

This clonotype was counted at least ten times. The chain uses TRBV7-9 and TRBJ2-2; 7 bases agree with TRBD2. There are 15 residues in the CDR3. CDR1 is SEHNR, CDR2 FQNEAQ, per germline (reference sequence). V was pared by 5 bases and J by 4 bases, with 7 bases of the junction left unmatched. Here the CDR3 DNA reads TGTGCCAGCAGCCACAGCGGGGCCTTCACCGGGGAGCTGTTTTTT. It is translated as CASSHSGAFTGELFF. Full variable domain (outside the CDR3, taken from reference TRBV7-9 and TRBJ2-2): DTGVSQNPRHKITKRGQNVTFRCDPISEHNRLYWYRQTLGQGPEFLTYFQNEAQLEKSRLLSDRFSAERPKGSFSTLEIQRTEQGDSAMYLCASSHSGAFTGELFFGEGSRLTVL.

This clonotype was observed a handful of times. The CDR3 coding sequence is TGTGCCAGCGTCGGGAGGTACTACAATGAGCAGTTCTTC. It yields the protein CASVGRYYNEQFF. The J gene is TRBJ2-1, the V gene TRBV28, with 7 bases aligning to TRBD2. The germline gives CDR1 MDHEN, CDR2 SYDVKM. The CDR3 runs to 13 residues. After removal of 8 bases from V and 3 bases from J, the junction contained 4 bases not matched to a gene.

This clonotype was counted many times. The chain joins TRBV12-3 or TRBV12-4 to TRBJ2-7, with D possibly being TRBD1 (6 bases). The CDR3 is 18 amino acids. V was cut by 2 bases and J by 4 bases, with 24 bases left in between. CDR3 protein: CASSLSSSGRGSLYEQYF. Here the CDR3 DNA reads TGTGCCAGCAGTTTAAGCTCCAGTGGCAGGGGATCGTTGTACGAGCAGTACTTC.

This clonotype was counted a few times. This chain links TRBV11-2 with TRBJ2-1; 9 bases match TRBD2. Germline lookup yields CDR1 SGHAT and CDR2 FQNNGV. The V segment lost 1 base and the J segment 4 bases; nucleotides outside the gene matches: 2. The CDR3 loop spans 15 amino acids. The CDR3 coding sequence is TGTGCCAGCAGCTTAGGGACTAGCGCATACAATGAGCAGTTCTTC. This encodes CASSLGTSAYNEQFF.

The chain links TRBV9 to TRBJ1-1; D not resolved. The length of the CDR3 is 14 residues. V lost 1 base to trimming and J lost 7 bases, with 14 bases between them. Germline values: CDR1 SGDLS, CDR2 YYNGEE. The CDR3 protein is CASSVTPQRIEAFF. The CDR3 DNA follows: TGTGCCAGCAGCGTAACTCCCCAGCGTATTGAAGCTTTCTTT.

The gene calls are TRBV4-3 and TRBJ2-1; D unresolved. V dropped 0 bases and J dropped 0 bases, with 9 bases sitting between them. CDR1 LGHNA and CDR2 YSLEER come from the germline V gene. The CDR3 consists of 16 residues. The CDR3 coding sequence is TGCGCCAGCAGCCAAGATCGCCACAGCTCCTACAATGAGCAGTTCTTC. Translation gives CASSQDRHSSYNEQFF.

This clonotype showed up many times. J is TRBJ2-2 and V is TRBV28; tentative D call: TRBD2 (6 bases). Germline CDR1 MDHEN, CDR2 SYDVKM. This CDR3 contains 14 residues. The V and J ends lost 6 bases and 3 bases respectively, with 11 bases between them. The CDR3 region is CASSSGLDTGELFF. The CDR3 nucleotides are TGTGCCAGCAGCTCGGGACTTGACACCGGGGAGCTGTTTTTT.

This clonotype came up many times. The gene calls are TRBV20-1 and TRBJ2-7, with TRBD1 identical over 8 bases. CDR3 length: 12 residues. The V segment lost 5 bases and the J segment 5 bases; nucleotides outside the gene matches: 5. Germline lookup yields CDR1 DFQATT and CDR2 SNEGSKA (reference sequence). In DNA, the CDR3 is TGCAGTGCTTGGACAGGGATTAACGAGCAGTACTTC. This sequence encodes CSAWTGINEQYF.